The 13 T cell receptor beta chains below all came from one sample that was sequenced in a study of glioma-infiltrating T cells after dendritic cell vaccination. Sequencing used immunoSEQ multiplex PCR; TCRdb keeps in-frame clones, though not all of them. The table includes 85,000 to 100,000 clones, around 85% detected once. Time point in this sample: after dendritic cell vaccination, including at tumor progression/relapse. The source material was blood, sampled after dendritic cell vaccination. The receptors derive from a human donor with glioblastoma.

The chain links TRBV9 to TRBJ1-2; weak D call: TRBD1 (5 bases). CDR1 and CDR2 (germline): SGDLS, YYNGEE. V was clipped by 0 bases and J by 7 bases, with 19 bases between them. The CDR3 is 16 amino acids. This CDR3 reads CASSVGEATGVGGYTF. CDR3 nucleotides: TGTGCCAGCAGCGTAGGGGAGGCTACAGGCGTCGGTGGCTACACCTTC.

This chain joins TRBV7-8 and TRBJ2-5; D is possibly TRBD2 (6 bases). Trimming took 2 bases from V and 5 from J, leaving 15 bases between them. Germline CDR1 SGHVS, CDR2 FQNEAQ. The CDR3 is made up of 15 amino acids. As DNA, the CDR3 is TGTGCCAGCAGCTTACGGGACTCCCTCTGGGAGACCCAGTACTTC. Protein product: CASSLRDSLWETQYF.

The gene calls are TRBV27 and TRBJ1-2; D not resolved. This CDR3 region has 12 residues. Per germline, CDR1 MNHEY and CDR2 SMNVEV (reference sequence). The germline V and J ends were trimmed by 4 bases and 8 bases, with 11 bases remaining between them. In nucleotides, the CDR3 is TGTGCCAGCAGTTCCTTCCGAGGGGGCTACACCTTC. It encodes CASSSFRGGYTF.

The chain links TRBV5-6 to TRBJ2-3; weak D call: TRBD1 (6 bases). Germline CDR1 SGHDT, CDR2 YYEEEE. There are 16 residues in the CDR3. The V end was cut by 4 bases, the J end by 2 bases, with 17 bases between. CDR3 in amino acids: CASSPQGPIFTDTQYF. CDR3 bases: TGTGCCAGCAGCCCTCAGGGGCCGATTTTCACAGATACGCAGTATTTT.

The genes are TRBV7-9 and TRBJ1-1, with 8 bases fitting TRBD1. Germline V gene sequence: CDR1 SEHNR, CDR2 FQNEAQ (reference sequence). J gave up 0 bases and V 1 base, and 1 base lay outside the gene matches. This CDR3 spans 15 amino acids. The DNA for the CDR3 is TGTGCCAGCAGCTTAGGACAGGGGATGAACACTGAAGCTTTCTTT. Its protein product is CASSLGQGMNTEAFF.

This rearrangement joins TRBV6-5 to TRBJ2-7; TRBD1 matches at 7 bases. CDR1 MNHEY and CDR2 SVGAGI come from the germline V gene. This CDR3 comprises 15 residues. V gave up 4 bases and J gave up 0 bases; unmatched junction bases: 6. The CDR3 region is CASSSATGTSYEQYF. CDR3 nucleotide sequence: TGTGCCAGCAGTTCCGCGACAGGGACCTCCTACGAGCAGTACTTC.

This chain connects TRBV27 to TRBJ2-6, with TRBD1 matching 7 bases. V dropped 6 bases and J dropped 2; count of bases not matched to a gene: 7. Germline assignment: CDR1 MNHEY and CDR2 SMNVEV (reference sequence). CDR3 length: 16 amino acids. The CDR3 nucleotides read TGTGCCAGCAGGGAGACAGGGCAGGCTGGGGCCAACGTCCTGACTTTC. It encodes CASRETGQAGANVLTF.

This sequence joins TRBV5-1 and TRBJ1-3; D gene uncertain. With 4 bases removed from V and 4 bases from J, the gap between germline ends came to 15 bases. Looked up from germline, CDR1 is SGHRS and CDR2 is YFSETQ. The CDR3 length is 15 residues. The CDR3 sequence is CASSPGGADGNTIYF. The DNA for the CDR3 is TGCGCCAGCAGCCCGGGAGGAGCTGACGGAAACACCATATATTTT.

CDR3 protein: CASSPGQGDWEKLFF. The CDR3 nucleotides read TGTGCCAGCAGCCCGGGACAGGGTGATTGGGAAAAACTGTTTTTT. The gene calls are TRBV5-6 and TRBJ1-4; 9 bases fit TRBD1. The CDR3 contains 15 residues. The trim removed 4 bases at V and 8 bases at J, leaving 9 bases unmatched. Germline V CDR1 and CDR2: SGHDT, YYEEEE.

The J gene is TRBJ1-1, the V gene TRBV19; a possible D gene is TRBD1 (6 bases). Deletions cut 4 bases from V and 5 bases from J, with 11 bases between. Germline V gene sequence: CDR1 LNHDA, CDR2 SQIVND (reference sequence). This CDR3 comprises 13 residues. The CDR3 bases are TGTGCCAGTAGTAGGGGAGGGGGGACTGAAGCTTTCTTT. Its translation: CASSRGGGTEAFF.

The rearrangement joins TRBV9 to TRBJ1-2, with D uncertain. Deletions cut 0 bases from V and 5 bases from J, with 8 bases between. The CDR3 totals 13 residues. The V gene's germline CDR1 is SGDLS and CDR2 YYNGEE. The CDR3, as DNA: TGTGCCAGCAGCGTAGAAGAGGCTTATGGCTACACCTTC. Encoded protein: CASSVEEAYGYTF. Combining the CDR3 with reference TRBV9 and TRBJ1-2 gives the whole variable domain DSGVTQTPKHLITATGQRVTLRCSPRSGDLSVYWYQQSLDQGLQFLIQYYNGEERAKGNILERFSAQQFPDLHSELNLSSLELGDSALYFCASSVEEAYGYTFGSGTRLTVV.

The V gene is TRBV7-7, the J gene TRBJ2-7, with D possibly matching TRBD1 (7 bases). The germline V gene encodes CDR1 SSHAT and CDR2 FNYEAQ (reference sequence). Between the trimmed V and J ends, which lost 5 bases and 1 base, there was a span of 9 bases. CDR3 length equals 13 residues. CDR3 loop: CASSAGQSYEQYF. For the CDR3, the DNA is TGTGCCAGCAGCGCGGGACAGTCCTACGAGCAGTACTTC.

This clone has a handful of counts. The V and J genes are TRBV9 and TRBJ1-6, with TRBD1 matching over 8 bases. V shed 4 bases, J shed 12 bases, and the junction held 12 bases outside the gene matches. The length of the CDR3 is 15 residues. Germline lookup yields CDR1 SGDLS and CDR2 YYNGEE. The CDR3 region is CASSPHSGQEEPLHF. The CDR3 DNA reads TGTGCCAGCAGCCCCCATTCGGGACAGGAGGAACCCCTCCACTTT.